A single sample gave rise to the 3 T cell receptor beta chains below, sequenced in a study of blood T cell repertoires in COVID-19. Method: immunoSEQ multiplex PCR; TCRdb's copy keeps in-frame clones and lacks some. The repertoire consists of roughly 250,000 clones, with roughly 83% occurring once and the leading ten covering roughly 10%. Sequencing was carried out using peripheral blood. These TCRs come from a woman aged 80 or over with acute or convalescent COVID-19.

The chain joins TRBV30 to TRBJ2-5; 8 bases agree with TRBD2. CDR1 is GTSNPN and CDR2 is SVGIG in the germline V gene (reference sequence). The CDR3 length is 19 residues. V gave up 0 bases and J gave up 2 bases; unmatched junction bases: 17. The chain's CDR3 is CAWSVPPPSGGGLQETQYF. The CDR3 nucleotides read TGTGCCTGGAGTGTACCCCCTCCTTCTGGCGGGGGGTTACAAGAGACCCAGTACTTC.

This clone was picked up a small number of times. The chain carries TRBV18 and TRBJ1-2; 8 bases are a match to TRBD1. V lost 2 bases and J lost 8; bases outside the gene matches: 7. The CDR3 covers 14 residues. From germline, CDR1 is KGHSH and CDR2 LQKENI. The CDR3 nucleotides read TGTGCCAGCTCACCAGTGGGGACAGGTGAGGGCTACACCTTC. This codes for CASSPVGTGEGYTF. The variable domain in full, completed from reference TRBV18 and TRBJ1-2, reads NAGVMQNPRHLVRRRGQEARLRCSPMKGHSHVYWYRQLPEEGLKFMVYLQKENIIDESGMPKERFSAEFPKEGPSILRIQQVVRGDSAAYFCASSPVGTGEGYTFGSGTRLTVV.

The chain employs TRBV28 and TRBJ1-1, with 9 bases lining up with TRBD1. V was pared by 5 bases and J by 10 bases, with 11 bases of the junction left unmatched. CDR1 is MDHEN and CDR2 is SYDVKM in the germline V gene. The CDR3 loop spans 14 amino acids. The CDR3 sequence: CASSPPGQGIGAFF. CDR3 nucleotide sequence: TGTGCCAGCAGTCCACCGGGACAGGGTATCGGAGCTTTCTTT.